This T cell receptor (beta chain) was observed in a study of T-cell reconstitution after alpha-beta-depleted transplantation in children (dated by TCRdb to about 2016). Describing the broader study: T-cell immune reconstitution after TCRalphabeta/CD19-depleted allogeneic hematopoietic cell transplantation in children was quantitatively tracked in the study by means of TCR repertoire profiling.

The library was produced with PCR. The reads were generated on an Illumina HiSeq 2500. To normalize quantification of the TCRbeta repertoire, the TCR libraries were built with molecular barcoding that relied on unique molecular identifiers. TCRdb's own reprocessing of the public reads used fastp at Q25 and MiXCR and kept productive beta chains. All rows with the same CDR3 protein become a single entry with the most common DNA and genes. Within this sample are almost 500,000 distinct CDR3 sequences, with 8% to 11% of them counted one time only. Together, the top ten hold roughly 2.1% of the sample. The treatment or condition label, read with the paper, signifies: allogeneic hematopoietic cell transplantation with graft depleted of TCRalphabeta T cells and CD19 B cells. Transplant recipients were children who received TCRalphabeta/CD19-depleted allogeneic hematopoietic cell grafts. V is cut by 6 bases and J by 6 bases, and the space between the germline ends is 15 bases. The germline V gene supplies CDR1 MNHEY and CDR2 SVGEGT. The CDR3 numbers 14 residues from cysteine through phenylalanine. The kept DNA is CDR3 alone, 42 bases in frame from the first base.

General findings and caveats noted by the study authors: Over the following months the frequencies of hyperexpanded clones went down, and after one year T-cell counts and TCRbeta diversity were mostly credited to newly produced T cells. The apparently early recovery of alphabetaT-cell counts about two months after transplant reportedly depended on only several hundred rapidly expanded clones that came from non-depleted graft cells. In some patients, the high TCRbeta diversity seen at day 60 was put down to recipient T cells and intrathymic progenitors that had survived conditioning.

Points on this clonotype: The antigen it binds to is not known. No base qualities exist here, and no much larger clone lies one base off it.

This specimen was PBMCs, taken before TCRalphabeta/CD19-depleted stem cell transplant. The V and J genes are TRBV6-2 or TRBV6-3 and TRBJ2-1; the D gene is perhaps TRBD1, from 6 matching bases. The TCR sequence derives from a child aged 2 to 10 with inherited bone marrow failure, due to receive a stem cell transplant. The CDR3 corresponds to CASRGRGGLNEQFF. The nucleotide sequence is TGTGCCAGCAGGGGCAGGGGCGGTCTCAATGAGCAGTTCTTC.